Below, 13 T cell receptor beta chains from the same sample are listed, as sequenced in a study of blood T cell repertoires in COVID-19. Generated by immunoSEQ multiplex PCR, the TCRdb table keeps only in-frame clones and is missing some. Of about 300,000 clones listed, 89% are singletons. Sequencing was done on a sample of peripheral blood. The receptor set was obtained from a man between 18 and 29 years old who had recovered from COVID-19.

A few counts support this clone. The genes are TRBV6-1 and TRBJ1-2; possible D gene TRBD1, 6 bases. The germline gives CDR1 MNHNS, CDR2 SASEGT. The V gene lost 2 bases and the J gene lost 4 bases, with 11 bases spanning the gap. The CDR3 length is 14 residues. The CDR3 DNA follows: TGTGCCAGCAGTGAATACAGGGAGAGCTATGGCTACACCTTC. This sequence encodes CASSEYRESYGYTF.

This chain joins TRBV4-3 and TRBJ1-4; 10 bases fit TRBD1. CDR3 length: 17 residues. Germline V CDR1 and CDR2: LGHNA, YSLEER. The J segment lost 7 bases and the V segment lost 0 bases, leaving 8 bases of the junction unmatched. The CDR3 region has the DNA TGCGCCAGCAGCCAAGATCCGACAGGGGGCGCAGGTGAAAAACTGTTTTTT. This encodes CASSQDPTGGAGEKLFF.

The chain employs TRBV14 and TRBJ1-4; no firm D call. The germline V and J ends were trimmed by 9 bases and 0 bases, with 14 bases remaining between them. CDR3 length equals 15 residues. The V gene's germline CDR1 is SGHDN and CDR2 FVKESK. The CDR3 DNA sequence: TGTGCCAGTCGAAACGGGGAGGCAACTAATGAAAAACTGTTTTTT. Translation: CASRNGEATNEKLFF.

The CDR3 coding sequence is TGTGCCAGTAGCCCCACGAACAGGCGGGACTCTGGGGCCAACGTCCTGACTTTC. Translation: CASSPTNRRDSGANVLTF. V is TRBV19 and J is TRBJ2-6, with D tentatively TRBD2 (6 bases). Deletions cut 6 bases from V and 0 bases from J, with 18 bases between. From germline, CDR1 is LNHDA and CDR2 SQIVND (reference sequence). The CDR3 is made up of 18 amino acids. The whole variable domain, filled in from reference TRBV19 and TRBJ2-6, reads DGGITQSPKYLFRKEGQNVTLSCEQNLNHDAMYWYRQDPGQGLRLIYYSQIVNDFQKGDIAEGYSVSREKKESFPLTVTSAQKNPTAFYLCASSPTNRRDSGANVLTFGAGSRLTVL.

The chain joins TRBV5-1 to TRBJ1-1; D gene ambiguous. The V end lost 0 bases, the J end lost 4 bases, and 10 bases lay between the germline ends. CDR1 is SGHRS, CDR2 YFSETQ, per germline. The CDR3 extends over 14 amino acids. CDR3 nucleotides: TGCGCCAGCAGCTTGGGTGACATACTCACTGAAGCTTTCTTT. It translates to CASSLGDILTEAFF.

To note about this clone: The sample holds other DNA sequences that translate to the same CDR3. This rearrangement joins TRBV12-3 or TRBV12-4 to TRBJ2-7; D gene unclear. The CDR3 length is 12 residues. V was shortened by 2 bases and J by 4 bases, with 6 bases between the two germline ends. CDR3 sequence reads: CASSLLGYEQYF. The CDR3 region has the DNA TGTGCCAGCAGTTTACTAGGATACGAGCAGTACTTC.

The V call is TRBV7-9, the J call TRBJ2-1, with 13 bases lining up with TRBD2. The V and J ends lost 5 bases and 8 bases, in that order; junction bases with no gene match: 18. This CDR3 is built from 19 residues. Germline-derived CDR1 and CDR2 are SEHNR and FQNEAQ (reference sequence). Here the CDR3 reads CASSASLAGGPGRIHEQFF. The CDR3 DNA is TGTGCCAGCAGCGCTTCACTAGCGGGAGGGCCTGGTCGGATCCATGAGCAGTTCTTC. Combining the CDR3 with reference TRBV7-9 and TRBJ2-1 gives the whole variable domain DTGVSQNPRHKITKRGQNVTFRCDPISEHNRLYWYRQTLGQGPEFLTYFQNEAQLEKSRLLSDRFSAERPKGSFSTLEIQRTEQGDSAMYLCASSASLAGGPGRIHEQFFGPGTRLTVL.

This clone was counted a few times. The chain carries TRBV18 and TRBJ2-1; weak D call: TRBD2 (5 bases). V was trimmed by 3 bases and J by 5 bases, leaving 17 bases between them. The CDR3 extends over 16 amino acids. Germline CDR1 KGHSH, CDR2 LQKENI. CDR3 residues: CASSPRLAGSNNEQFF. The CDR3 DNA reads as TGTGCCAGCTCACCCCGCCTGGCTGGGAGTAACAATGAGCAGTTCTTC.

The DNA of the CDR3 is TGTGCCAGTACCCCGACGTTAGTACAGGGGGCAGATACGCAGTATTTT. It yields the protein CASTPTLVQGADTQYF. The rearrangement uses TRBV19 and TRBJ2-3; 8 bases align to TRBD1. The germline CDR1 and CDR2 sequences are LNHDA and SQIVND (reference sequence). Trimming removed 7 bases from V and 4 bases from J; junction bases left unmatched: 13. This CDR3 contains 16 residues.

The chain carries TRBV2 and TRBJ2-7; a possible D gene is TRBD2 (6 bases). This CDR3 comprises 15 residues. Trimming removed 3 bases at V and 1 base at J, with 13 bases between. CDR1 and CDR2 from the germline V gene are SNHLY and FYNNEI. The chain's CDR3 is CASSEEGMRSYEQYF. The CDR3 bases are TGTGCCAGCAGTGAGGAGGGAATGCGGTCCTACGAGCAGTACTTC.

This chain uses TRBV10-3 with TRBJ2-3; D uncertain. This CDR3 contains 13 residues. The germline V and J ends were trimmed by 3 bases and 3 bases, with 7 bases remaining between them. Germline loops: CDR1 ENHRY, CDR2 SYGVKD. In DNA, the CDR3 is TGTGCCATCAGTGATCTTTCTACAGATACGCAGTATTTT. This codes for CAISDLSTDTQYF.

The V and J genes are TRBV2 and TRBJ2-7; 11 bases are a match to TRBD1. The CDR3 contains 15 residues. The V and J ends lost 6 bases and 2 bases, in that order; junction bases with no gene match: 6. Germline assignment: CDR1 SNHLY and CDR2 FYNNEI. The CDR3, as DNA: TGTGCCAGCAGCCTCGGGACAGGGGGTACCTACGAGCAGTACTTC. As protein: CASSLGTGGTYEQYF.

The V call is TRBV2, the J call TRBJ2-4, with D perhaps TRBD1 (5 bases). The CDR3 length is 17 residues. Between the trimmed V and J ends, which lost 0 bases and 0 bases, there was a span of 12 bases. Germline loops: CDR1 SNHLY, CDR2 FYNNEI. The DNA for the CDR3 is TGTGCCAGCAGTGAAGCGCAGACAGCACTAGCCAAAAACATTCAGTACTTC. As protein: CASSEAQTALAKNIQYF.